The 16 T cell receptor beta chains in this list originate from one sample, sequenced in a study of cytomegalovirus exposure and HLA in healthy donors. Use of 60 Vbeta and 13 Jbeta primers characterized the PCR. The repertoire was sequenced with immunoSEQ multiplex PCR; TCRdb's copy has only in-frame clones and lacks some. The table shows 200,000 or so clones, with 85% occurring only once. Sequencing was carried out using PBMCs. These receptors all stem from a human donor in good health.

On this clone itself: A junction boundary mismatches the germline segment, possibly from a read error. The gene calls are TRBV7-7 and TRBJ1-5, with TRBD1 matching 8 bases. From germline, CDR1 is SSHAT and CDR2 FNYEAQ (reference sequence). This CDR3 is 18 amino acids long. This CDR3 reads CASSLGLVLTGENQPQHF. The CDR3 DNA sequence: TGTGCTAGCAGCTTAGGTCTCGTCTTGACAGGGGAGAATCAGCCCCAGCATTTT.

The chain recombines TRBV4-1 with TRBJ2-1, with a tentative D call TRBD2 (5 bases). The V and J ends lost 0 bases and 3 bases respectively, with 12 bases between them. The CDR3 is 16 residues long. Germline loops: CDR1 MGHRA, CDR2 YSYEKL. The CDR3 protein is CASSQEGSKSYNEQFF. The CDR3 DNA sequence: TGCGCCAGCAGCCAAGAAGGGAGCAAGAGCTACAATGAGCAGTTCTTC.

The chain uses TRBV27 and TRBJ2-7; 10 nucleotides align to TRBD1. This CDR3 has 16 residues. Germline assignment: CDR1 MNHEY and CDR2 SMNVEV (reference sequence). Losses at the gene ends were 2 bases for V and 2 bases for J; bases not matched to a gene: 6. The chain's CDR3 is CASSLKFGTGAYEQYF. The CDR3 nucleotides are TGTGCCAGCAGTTTAAAGTTTGGGACAGGGGCCTACGAGCAGTACTTC.

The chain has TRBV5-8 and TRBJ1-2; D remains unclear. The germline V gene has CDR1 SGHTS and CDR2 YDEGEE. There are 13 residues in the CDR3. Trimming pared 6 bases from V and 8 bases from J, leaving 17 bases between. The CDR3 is CASKMDPTGGYTF. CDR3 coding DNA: TGTGCCAGCAAAATGGACCCCACGGGGGGCTACACCTTC.

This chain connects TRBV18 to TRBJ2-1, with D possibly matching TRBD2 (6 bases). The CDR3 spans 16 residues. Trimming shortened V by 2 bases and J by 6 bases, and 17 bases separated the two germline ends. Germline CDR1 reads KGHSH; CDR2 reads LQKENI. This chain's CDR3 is CASSPEMTSFSNEQFF. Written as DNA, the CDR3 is TGTGCCAGCTCACCAGAGATGACTAGTTTTAGCAATGAGCAGTTCTTC.

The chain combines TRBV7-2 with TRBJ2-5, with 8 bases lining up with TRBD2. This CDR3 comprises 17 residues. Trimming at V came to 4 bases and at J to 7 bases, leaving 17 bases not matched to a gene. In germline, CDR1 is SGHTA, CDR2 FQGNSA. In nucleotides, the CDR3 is TGTGCCAGCAGCTGGGGAGGGCGGGAGGCCTCCAATATGACCCAGTACTTC. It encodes CASSWGGREASNMTQYF.

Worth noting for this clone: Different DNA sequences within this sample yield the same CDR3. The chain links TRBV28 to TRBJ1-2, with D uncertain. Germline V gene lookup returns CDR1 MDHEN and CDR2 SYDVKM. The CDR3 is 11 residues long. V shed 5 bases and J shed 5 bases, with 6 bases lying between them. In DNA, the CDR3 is TGTGCCAGCAGTCCTCTTTATGGCTACACCTTC. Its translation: CASSPLYGYTF.

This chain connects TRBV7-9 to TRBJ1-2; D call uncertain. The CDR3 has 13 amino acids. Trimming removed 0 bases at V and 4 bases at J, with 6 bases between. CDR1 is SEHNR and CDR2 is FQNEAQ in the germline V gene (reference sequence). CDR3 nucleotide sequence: TGTGCCAGCAGCTTAGCCCCCGGCTATGGCTACACCTTC. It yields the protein CASSLAPGYGYTF.

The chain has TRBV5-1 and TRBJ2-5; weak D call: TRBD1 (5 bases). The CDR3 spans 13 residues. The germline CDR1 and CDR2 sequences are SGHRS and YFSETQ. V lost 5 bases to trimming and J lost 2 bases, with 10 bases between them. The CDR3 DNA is TGCGCCAGCAGTCGACAGCTGCAAGAGACCCAGTACTTC. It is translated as CASSRQLQETQYF.

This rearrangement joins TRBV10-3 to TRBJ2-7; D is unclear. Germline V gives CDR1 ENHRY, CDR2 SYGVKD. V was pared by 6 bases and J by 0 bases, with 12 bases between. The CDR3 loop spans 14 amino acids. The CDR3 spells CAISTVGGSYEQYF. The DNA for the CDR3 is TGTGCCATCAGCACTGTCGGCGGCTCCTACGAGCAGTACTTC.

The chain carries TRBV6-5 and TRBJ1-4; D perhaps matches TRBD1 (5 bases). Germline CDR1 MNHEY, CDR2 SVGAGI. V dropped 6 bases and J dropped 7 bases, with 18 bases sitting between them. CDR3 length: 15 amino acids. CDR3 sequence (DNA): TGTGCCAGCAGCCGGTTTGGAGGGGAGGGTGAAAAACTGTTTTTT. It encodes CASSRFGGEGEKLFF.

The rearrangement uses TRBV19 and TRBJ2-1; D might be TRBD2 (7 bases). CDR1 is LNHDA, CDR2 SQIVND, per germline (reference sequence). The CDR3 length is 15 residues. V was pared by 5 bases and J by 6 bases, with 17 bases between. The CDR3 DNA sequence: TGTGCCAGTAGTCTTTTGGGGGAGGGGGTCAATGAGCAGTTCTTC. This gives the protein CASSLLGEGVNEQFF. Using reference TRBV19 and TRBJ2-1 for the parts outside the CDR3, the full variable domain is DGGITQSPKYLFRKEGQNVTLSCEQNLNHDAMYWYRQDPGQGLRLIYYSQIVNDFQKGDIAEGYSVSREKKESFPLTVTSAQKNPTAFYLCASSLLGEGVNEQFFGPGTRLTVL.

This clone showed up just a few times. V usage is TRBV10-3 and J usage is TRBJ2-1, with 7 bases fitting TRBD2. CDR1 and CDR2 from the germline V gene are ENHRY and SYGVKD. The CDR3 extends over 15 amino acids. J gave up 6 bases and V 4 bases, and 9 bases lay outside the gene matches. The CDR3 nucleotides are TGTGCCATCAGTGGTACTAGCGTCGGGCTCAATGAGCAGTTCTTC. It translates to CAISGTSVGLNEQFF.

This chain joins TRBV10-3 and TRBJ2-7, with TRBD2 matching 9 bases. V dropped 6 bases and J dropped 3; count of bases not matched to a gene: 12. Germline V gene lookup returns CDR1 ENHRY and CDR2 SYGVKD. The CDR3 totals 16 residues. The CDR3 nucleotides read TGTGCCATCAGGGTAGTAGGAGCGGGAGGACTCTACGAGCAGTACTTC. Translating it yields CAIRVVGAGGLYEQYF.

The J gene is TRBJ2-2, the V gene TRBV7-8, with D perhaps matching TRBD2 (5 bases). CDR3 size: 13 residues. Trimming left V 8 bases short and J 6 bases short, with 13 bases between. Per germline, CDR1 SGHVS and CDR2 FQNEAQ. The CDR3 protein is CASGTRIPGELFF. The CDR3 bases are TGTGCCAGCGGAACTAGGATCCCCGGGGAGCTGTTTTTT.

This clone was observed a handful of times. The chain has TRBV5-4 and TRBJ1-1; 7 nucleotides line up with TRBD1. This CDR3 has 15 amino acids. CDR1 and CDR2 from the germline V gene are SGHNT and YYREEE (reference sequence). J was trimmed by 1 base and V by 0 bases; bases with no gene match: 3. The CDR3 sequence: CASSLEGARNTEAFF. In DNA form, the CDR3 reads TGTGCCAGCAGCTTGGAGGGGGCACGGAACACTGAAGCTTTCTTT.